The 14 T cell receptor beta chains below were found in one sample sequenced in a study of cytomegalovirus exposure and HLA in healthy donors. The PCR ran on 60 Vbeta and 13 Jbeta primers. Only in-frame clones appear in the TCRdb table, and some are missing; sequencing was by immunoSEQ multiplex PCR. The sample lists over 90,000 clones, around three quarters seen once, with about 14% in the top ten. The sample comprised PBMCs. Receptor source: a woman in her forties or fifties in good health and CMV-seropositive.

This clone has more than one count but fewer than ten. CDR3 nucleotides: TGCGCCAGCAGCTTGGGACAGGGGGGATACAATGAGCAGTTCTTC. Translation gives CASSLGQGGYNEQFF. The chain has TRBV5-1 and TRBJ2-1, with 9 bases that match TRBD1. CDR3 length: 15 residues. Trimming took 0 bases from V and 4 from J; bases not matched to a gene: 2. CDR1 and CDR2 (germline): SGHRS, YFSETQ. Based on the CDR3 plus reference TRBV5-1 and TRBJ2-1, the full variable domain is KAGVTQTPRYLIKTRGQQVTLSCSPISGHRSVSWYQQTPGQGLQFLFEYFSETQRNKGNFPGRFSGRQFSNSRSEMNVSTLELGDSALYLCASSLGQGGYNEQFFGPGTRLTVL.

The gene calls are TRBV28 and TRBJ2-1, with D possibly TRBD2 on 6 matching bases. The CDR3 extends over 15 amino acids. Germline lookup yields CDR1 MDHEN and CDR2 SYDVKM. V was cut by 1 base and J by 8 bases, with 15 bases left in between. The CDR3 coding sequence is TGTGCCAGCAGTTTATTTCGGGAGCGCGGAGATGAGCAGTTCTTC. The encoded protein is CASSLFRERGDEQFF.

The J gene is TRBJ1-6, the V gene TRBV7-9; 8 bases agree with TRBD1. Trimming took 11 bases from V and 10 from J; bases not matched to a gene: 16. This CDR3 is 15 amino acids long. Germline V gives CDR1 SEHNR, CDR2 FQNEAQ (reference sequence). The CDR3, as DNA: TGTGCCGTCGAGCCCTCCCAGGGGGCAAGGTCACCCCTCCACTTT. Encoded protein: CAVEPSQGARSPLHF.

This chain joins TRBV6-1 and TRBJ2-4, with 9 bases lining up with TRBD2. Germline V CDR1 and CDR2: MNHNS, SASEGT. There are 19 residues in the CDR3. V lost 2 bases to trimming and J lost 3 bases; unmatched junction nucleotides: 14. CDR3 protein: CASSEIRGLTSGLKNIQYF. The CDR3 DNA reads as TGTGCCAGCAGTGAAATTAGGGGTCTGACTAGCGGCCTCAAAAACATTCAGTACTTC.

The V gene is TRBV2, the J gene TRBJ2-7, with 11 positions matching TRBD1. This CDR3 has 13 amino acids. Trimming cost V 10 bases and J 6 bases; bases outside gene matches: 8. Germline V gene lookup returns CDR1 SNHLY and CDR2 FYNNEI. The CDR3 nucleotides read TGTGCCAACACCGGGACAGGGGGGCGCGAGCAGTACTTC. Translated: CANTGTGGREQYF.

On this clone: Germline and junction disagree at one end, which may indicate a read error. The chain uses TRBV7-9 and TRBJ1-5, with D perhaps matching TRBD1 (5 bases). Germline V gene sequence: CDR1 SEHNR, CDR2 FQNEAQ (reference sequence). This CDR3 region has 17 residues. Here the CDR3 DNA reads TGTTCCAGCAGCTTAGCCTCGGAGGGGTATAGCAATCAGCCCCAGCATTTT. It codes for CSSSLASEGYSNQPQHF.

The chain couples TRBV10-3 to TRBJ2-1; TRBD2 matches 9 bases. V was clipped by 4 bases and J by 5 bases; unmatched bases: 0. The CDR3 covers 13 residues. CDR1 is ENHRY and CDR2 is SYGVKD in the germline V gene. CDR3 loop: CAISGLADNEQFF. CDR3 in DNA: TGTGCCATCAGTGGACTAGCGGACAATGAGCAGTTCTTC.

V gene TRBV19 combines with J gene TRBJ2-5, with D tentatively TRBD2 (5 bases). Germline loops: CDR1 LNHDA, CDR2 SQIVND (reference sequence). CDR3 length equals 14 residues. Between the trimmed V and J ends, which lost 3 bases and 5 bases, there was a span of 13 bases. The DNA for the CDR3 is TGTGCCAGTAGTATCGGGAATTCATTCGAGACCCAGTACTTC. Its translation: CASSIGNSFETQYF.

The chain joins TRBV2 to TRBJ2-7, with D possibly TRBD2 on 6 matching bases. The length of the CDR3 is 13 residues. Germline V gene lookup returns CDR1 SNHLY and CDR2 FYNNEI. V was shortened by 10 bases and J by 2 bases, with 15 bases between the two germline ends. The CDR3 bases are TGTGCCACCACCCGGGGGAGAACCTACGAGCAGTACTTC. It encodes CATTRGRTYEQYF. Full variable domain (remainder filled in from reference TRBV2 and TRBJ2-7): EPEVTQTPSHQVTQMGQEVILRCVPISNHLYFYWYRQILGQKVEFLVSFYNNEISEKSEIFDDQFSVERPDGSNFTLKIRSTKLEDSAMYFCATTRGRTYEQYFGPGTRLTVT.

Here the CDR3 DNA reads TGTGCCAGCGGACGGACAGGGGGCGCGTACACTGAAGCTTTCTTT. Protein product: CASGRTGGAYTEAFF. This chain uses TRBV28 with TRBJ1-1; 11 bases map to TRBD1. The V gene's germline CDR1 is MDHEN and CDR2 SYDVKM. This CDR3 has 15 amino acids. V dropped 8 bases and J dropped 3; count of bases not matched to a gene: 8.

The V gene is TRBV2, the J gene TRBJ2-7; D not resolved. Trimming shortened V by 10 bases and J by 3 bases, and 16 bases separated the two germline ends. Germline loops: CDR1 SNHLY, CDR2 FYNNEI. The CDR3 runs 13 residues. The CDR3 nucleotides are TGTGCCACAAGAGGTCTAGGATACTACGAGCAGTACTTC. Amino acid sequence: CATRGLGYYEQYF.

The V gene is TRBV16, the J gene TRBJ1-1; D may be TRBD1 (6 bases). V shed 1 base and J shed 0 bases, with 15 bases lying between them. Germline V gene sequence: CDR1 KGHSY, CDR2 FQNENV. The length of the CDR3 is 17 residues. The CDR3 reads CASSQLGANFMNTEAFF. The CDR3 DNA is TGTGCCAGCAGCCAATTGGGGGCGAATTTCATGAACACTGAAGCTTTCTTT.

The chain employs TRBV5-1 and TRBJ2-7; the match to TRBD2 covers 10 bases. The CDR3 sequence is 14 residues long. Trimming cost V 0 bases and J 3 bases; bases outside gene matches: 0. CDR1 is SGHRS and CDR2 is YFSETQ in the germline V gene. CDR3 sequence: CASSLGTSGYEQYF. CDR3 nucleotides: TGCGCCAGCAGCTTGGGGACTAGCGGCTACGAGCAGTACTTC. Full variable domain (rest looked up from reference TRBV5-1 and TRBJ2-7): KAGVTQTPRYLIKTRGQQVTLSCSPISGHRSVSWYQQTPGQGLQFLFEYFSETQRNKGNFPGRFSGRQFSNSRSEMNVSTLELGDSALYLCASSLGTSGYEQYFGPGTRLTVT.

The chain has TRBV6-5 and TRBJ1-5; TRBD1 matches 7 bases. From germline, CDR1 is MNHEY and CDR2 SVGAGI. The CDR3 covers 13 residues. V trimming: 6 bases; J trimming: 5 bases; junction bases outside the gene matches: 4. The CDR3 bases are TGTGCCAGCAGGGGGACAGTGGATCAGCCCCAGCATTTT. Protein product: CASRGTVDQPQHF.